This is a list of T cell receptor beta chains from one sample in a study of T cells in narcolepsy. Data came from immunoSEQ multiplex PCR; TCRdb stores just in-frame clones and leaves some out. The sample includes around 42,000 clones, around 89% of them seen just once. The sequenced sample consisted of CD45RA- memory CD4+ T cells from PBMCs. The receptors were sampled from a human donor with narcolepsy. Both conserved end residues are part of each CDR3. The D gene is left open where the match is weak. Part of the rows lack a size; the others show once, few, many or a class for expanded clones.

clone_size d_call j_call v_call cdr3_nt cdr3_aa
few . TRBJ1-3 TRBV2 TGTGCCAGCAGGATGGGGGGCTCTGGAAACACCATATATTTT CASRMGGSGNTIYF
. TRBD2 TRBJ2-3 TRBV5-4 TGTGCCAGCAGCCTCGGGACTAGCGGGGGTCAGGCAGATACGCAGTATTTT CASSLGTSGGQADTQYF
. . TRBJ2-1 TRBV7-2 TGTGCCAGCAGCTTAGTAACCTACAATGAGCAGTTCTTC CASSLVTYNEQFF
few . TRBJ1-3 TRBV19 TGTGCCAGTAATGGGGGTCGGGGCATATATTTT CASNGGRGIYF
. . TRBJ1-1 TRBV28 TGTGCCATCCAAAGGGGCACTGAAGCTTTCTTT CAIQRGTEAFF
. TRBD1 TRBJ2-2 TRBV7-2 TGTGCCAGCAGCCCCCTCAGGGGGACAGGGGGGACCGGGGAGCTGTTTTTT CASSPLRGTGGTGELFF
. TRBD1 TRBJ1-5 TRBV6-5 TGTGCCAGCAGACGGACAGGGGAGAATCAGCCCCAGCATTTT CASRRTGENQPQHF
once TRBD1 TRBJ2-5 TRBV18 TGTGCCAGCTCACCGTCCACTACCCAGGGGGCCCAGTACTTC CASSPSTTQGAQYF
. . TRBJ1-2 TRBV7-8 TGTGCCAGCAGCTTGGGCCGGCCCGGGGGCGGCTACACCTTC CASSLGRPGGGYTF
. TRBD1 TRBJ1-2 TRBV6-5 TGTGCCAGCAGTACAGGGGGCCGGCCGTCTTATGGCTACACCTTC CASSTGGRPSYGYTF
. TRBD2 TRBJ2-1 TRBV2 TGTGCCAGCAGTTTTACTAGCGGGAATGAGCAGTTCTTC CASSFTSGNEQFF
. . TRBJ2-4 TRBV30 TGTGCCTCTTCTAACGTAGCCAAAAACATTCAGTACTTC CASSNVAKNIQYF
. . TRBJ2-2 TRBV4-3 TGCGCCAGCAGCCAAGTGGTCTCGGCAGCGAACACCGGGGAGCTGTTTTTT CASSQVVSAANTGELFF
. TRBD1 TRBJ1-2 TRBV5-4 TGTGCCAGCAGCTGGAGACAGGGGAATGGCTACACCTTC CASSWRQGNGYTF
. . TRBJ2-7 TRBV6-5 TGTGCCAGCAGTCAGTACTACGAGCAGTACTTC CASSQYYEQYF
. TRBD2 TRBJ2-1 TRBV5-1 TGCGCCAGCAGCTTGCAGACGGGGGGTAATGAGCAGTTCTTC CASSLQTGGNEQFF
. . TRBJ1-3 TRBV18 TGTGCCAGCTCCGGCGCTGGAAACACCATATATTTT CASSGAGNTIYF
. . TRBJ2-3 TRBV9 TGTGCCAGCAGCGTAGCCGCTAGCACAGATACGCAGTATTTT CASSVAASTDTQYF
. . TRBJ2-1 TRBV20-1 TGCAGTGCTAGGGTGGGGGACAAGCAGTTCTTC CSARVGDKQFF
. . TRBJ2-5 TRBV10-3 TGTGCCGTCAGTGATGGAGGCAGCCAAGAGACCCAGTACTTC CAVSDGGSQETQYF
. . TRBJ2-5 TRBV14 TGTGCCAGCAGCCAATTCGGTGGGGAGACCCAGTACTTC CASSQFGGETQYF
. . TRBJ2-1 TRBV6-5 TGTGCCAGCAGTTACTCGAGGGTATACAATGAGCAGTTCTTC CASSYSRVYNEQFF
. TRBD2 TRBJ2-7 TRBV5-4 TGTGCCAGCAGCGGAACGGGAGGGAGGGACGAGCAGTACTTC CASSGTGGRDEQYF
. . TRBJ2-5 TRBV5-1 TGCGCCAGCAGCTTGGGCGAAGAGACCCAGTACTTC CASSLGEETQYF
. TRBD2 TRBJ2-3 TRBV9 TGTGCCAGCAGCGCGGGGACTAGCGGGACAGATACGCAGTATTTT CASSAGTSGTDTQYF
. TRBD1 TRBJ1-2 TRBV5-4 TGTGCCAGCAGCCAAGATCAACAGGGGCTTGATGGCTACACCTTC CASSQDQQGLDGYTF
. TRBD1 TRBJ1-2 TRBV2 TGTGCCAGCAGCGGGAGGACAGGGTGGGCTTCTGGCTACACCTTC CASSGRTGWASGYTF
. . TRBJ1-5 TRBV11-3 TGTGCCAGCAGCGGAGGCGGGAATCAGCCCCAGCATTTT CASSGGGNQPQHF
. . TRBJ1-1 TRBV5-1 TGCGCCAGCAGCCTGGTATTGGAGACTGAAGCTTTCTTT CASSLVLETEAFF
. TRBD1 TRBJ1-3 TRBV28 TGTGCCAGCAGAGGGACAGGGGGCGCCGGAAACACCATATATTTT CASRGTGGAGNTIYF
. . TRBJ2-5 TRBV14 TGTGCCAGCAGCCCCGGAAGGCGAGTATTGGAGACCCAGTACTTC CASSPGRRVLETQYF
. . TRBJ1-1 TRBV7-2 TGTGCCAGCAGCGCAGAGGGGGGCGGGAACACTGAAGCTTTCTTT CASSAEGGGNTEAFF
. TRBD1 TRBJ1-2 TRBV11-2 TGTGCCAGCCGACAGACAGGGATCCAGTATGGCTACACCTTC CASRQTGIQYGYTF
once . TRBJ2-2 TRBV2 TGTGCCAGCAACCCTAAGCTACAGAGGACCGGGGAGCTGTTTTTT CASNPKLQRTGELFF
. . TRBJ2-7 TRBV5-4 TGTGCCAGCAGCTTCCGTGAGGGCTCCTACGAGCAGTACTTC CASSFREGSYEQYF
. . TRBJ1-6 TRBV2 TGTGCCAGCGTTCTACAGGGAGGGTCCTATAATTCACCCCTCCACTTT CASVLQGGSYNSPLHF
. . TRBJ1-1 TRBV28 TGTGCCAGCAGTTTGGAAGGGAGTTACGCTGAAGCTTTCTTT CASSLEGSYAEAFF
. . TRBJ2-2 TRBV25-1 TGTGCCAGCAGTGGGAGGGCCGGGGAGCTGTTTTTT CASSGRAGELFF
. . TRBJ2-7 TRBV27 TGTGCCAGCAGTCCGACACCCCTCGGCGAGCAGTACTTC CASSPTPLGEQYF
. . TRBJ2-7 TRBV4-3 TGCGCCAGCAGCCATACCCGGGGGAGCGGCTACGAGCAGTACTTC CASSHTRGSGYEQYF
. TRBD1 TRBJ2-6 TRBV11-3 TGTGCCAGCAGCCCGATGACAGGGGGCGCGATCGGGGCCAACGTCCTGACTTTC CASSPMTGGAIGANVLTF
. . TRBJ1-1 TRBV21-1 TGTGCCAGCAGCGAGGGAGCTAGGGGCGGCACTGAAGCTTTCTTT CASSEGARGGTEAFF
. . TRBJ1-3 TRBV19 TGTGCCAGTATCCCCCCGCGAGGGGCGGGAAACACCATATATTTT CASIPPRGAGNTIYF
. . TRBJ2-1 TRBV28 TGTGCCAGCAGTTTAACAAGGACCGGGCAGTTCTTC CASSLTRTGQFF
. . TRBJ1-1 TRBV9 TGTGCCACCGGGGCGGACATGAACACTGAAGCTTTCTTT CATGADMNTEAFF
. . TRBJ1-1 TRBV9 TGTGCCAGCAGTGGGGAGGTGGGTGAAGCTTTCTTT CASSGEVGEAFF
. TRBD1 TRBJ1-1 TRBV10-3 TGTGCCATTACAGGGGTAAGTCGGACTGAAGCTTTCTTT CAITGVSRTEAFF
. . TRBJ2-1 TRBV6-5 TGTGCCAGCAGTTACAGGGACGCCCAGTTCTTC CASSYRDAQFF
. TRBD2 TRBJ2-1 TRBV5-4 TGTGCCACCCAAGGTCCCACTAGCGGGGGGGATGCGAATGAGCAGTTCTTC CATQGPTSGGDANEQFF
once . TRBJ2-7 TRBV5-4 TGTGCCAGCAGCTTGGGACAACCCTCCCCGCGGGAGCAGTACTTC CASSLGQPSPREQYF
. . TRBJ1-6 TRBV11-2 TGTGCCAGCAGCCCACAGGGACGGTTAAATTCACCCCTCCACTTT CASSPQGRLNSPLHF
. . TRBJ2-7 TRBV21-1 TGTGCCAGGTGGACAAGGGGCCACGAGCAGTACTTC CARWTRGHEQYF
. . TRBJ2-2 TRBV19 TGTGCCAGTAGTATGGTTCTGGGGGCTGGCACCGGGGAGCTGTTTTTT CASSMVLGAGTGELFF